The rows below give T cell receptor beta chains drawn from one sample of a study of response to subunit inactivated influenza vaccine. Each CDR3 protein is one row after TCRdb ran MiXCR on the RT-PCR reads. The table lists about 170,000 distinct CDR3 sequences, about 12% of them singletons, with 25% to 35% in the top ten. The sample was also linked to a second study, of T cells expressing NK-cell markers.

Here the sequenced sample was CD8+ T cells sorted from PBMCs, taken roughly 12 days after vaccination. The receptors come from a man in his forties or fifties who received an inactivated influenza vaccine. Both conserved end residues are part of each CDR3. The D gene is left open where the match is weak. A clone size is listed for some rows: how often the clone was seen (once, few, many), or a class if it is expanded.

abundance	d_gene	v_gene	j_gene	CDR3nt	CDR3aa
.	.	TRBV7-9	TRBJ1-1	TGTGCCAGCCACTCCGTTGGGGTGCCAATTATGAACACTGAAGCTTTCTTT	CASHSVGVPIMNTEAFF
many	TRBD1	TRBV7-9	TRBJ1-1	TGTGCCAGCAGCTTGACAGGGTTTAACACTGAAGCTTTCTTT	CASSLTGFNTEAFF
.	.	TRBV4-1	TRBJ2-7	TGCGCCAGCAGCAGTTGGGACGGCTACGAGCAGTACTTC	CASSSWDGYEQYF
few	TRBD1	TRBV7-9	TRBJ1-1	TGTGCCAGCACCCCGGGACAGGGTACCATGAACACTGAAGCTTTCTTT	CASTPGQGTMNTEAFF
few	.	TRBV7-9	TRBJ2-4	TGTGCCAGCAGCTTAGGTGCAAACATTCAGTACTTC	CASSLGANIQYF
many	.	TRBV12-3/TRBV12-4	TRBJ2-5	TGTGCCAGCAGTCTCCCCGAGACAGAAGAGACCCAGTACTTC	CASSLPETEETQYF
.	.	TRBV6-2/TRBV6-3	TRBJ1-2	TGTGCCAGCAGTTATCGGTCCACAGGAGGCTACACCTTC	CASSYRSTGGYTF
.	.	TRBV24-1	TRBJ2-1	TGTGCCACCAGTGACTCTAGAGAAGAGCAGTTCTTC	CATSDSREEQFF
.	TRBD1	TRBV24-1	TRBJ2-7	TGTGCCACCAGTGGGGACAGGATCTACGAGCAGTACTTC	CATSGDRIYEQYF
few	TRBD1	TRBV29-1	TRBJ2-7	TGCAGCGTTGAAGATCTATCCGGGACAGCCTCCTACGAGCAGTACTTC	CSVEDLSGTASYEQYF
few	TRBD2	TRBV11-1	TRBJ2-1	TGTGCCAGCAGCACTACAGGACTAGCGGGAGTTAGATCCTACAATGAGCAGTTCTTC	CASSTTGLAGVRSYNEQFF
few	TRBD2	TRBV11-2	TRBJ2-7	TGTGCCAGCAGCCCGGGACTAGACCTCTACGAGCAGTACTTC	CASSPGLDLYEQYF
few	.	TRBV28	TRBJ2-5	TGTGCCAGCACCCTCACGAATGGACTGGGAGAGACCCAGTACTTC	CASTLTNGLGETQYF
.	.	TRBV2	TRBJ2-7	TGTGCCAGCAGTGACTTGTCCATTACCTACGAGCAGTACTTC	CASSDLSITYEQYF
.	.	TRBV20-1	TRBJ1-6	TGCAGTGCCCCCGAGGGGATAAGCTCCTATAATTCACCCCTCCACTTT	CSAPEGISSYNSPLHF
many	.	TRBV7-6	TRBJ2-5	TGTGCCAGCAGCTTAGCGTGGGGGGACTACCAAGAGACCCAGTACTTC	CASSLAWGDYQETQYF
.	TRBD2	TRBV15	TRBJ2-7	TGTGCCACCAGCCCTAGCGGGAATCCCGCCTACGAGCAGTACTTC	CATSPSGNPAYEQYF
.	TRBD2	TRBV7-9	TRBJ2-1	TGTGCCAGCAGCCCAGCGGGAGGGCCGCGCAATGAGCAGTTCTTC	CASSPAGGPRNEQFF
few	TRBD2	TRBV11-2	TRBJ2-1	TGTGCCAGCAGCCCTGGGAGGCTAGCGGGAGTCTCCTACAATGAGCAGTTCTTC	CASSPGRLAGVSYNEQFF
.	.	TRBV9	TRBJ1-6	TGTGCCAGCAGCGCCGGGCTGGGCTCCTATAATTCACCCCTCCACTTT	CASSAGLGSYNSPLHF
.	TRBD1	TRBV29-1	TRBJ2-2	TGCAGCGCCGAGGACAGGGGTGGCACCGGGGAGCTGTTTTTT	CSAEDRGGTGELFF
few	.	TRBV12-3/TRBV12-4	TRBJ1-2	TGTGCCAGCAGTTCCTATTGGACGGATTTAACGGGGGGCTACACCTTC	CASSSYWTDLTGGYTF